This T cell receptor beta chain originates from a study of T cells in Graves' hyperthyroidism and ophthalmopathy. What was amplified from RNA transcripts were TCR beta CDR3 regions. The HTBI primer set drove a first-round RT-PCR of the TCR CDR3. TCRdb re-derived calls from the multiplex PCR reads in MiXCR, one entry per CDR3 protein. The table has over 700,000 distinct CDR3 sequences, about 19% seen once. CDR1 is SGHTA and CDR2 is FQGNSA in the germline V gene. V lost 8 bases, J lost 5 bases, and 19 bases lay in between. The CDR3 contains 15 residues. This clonotype appeared many times. Uncontrolled infection, other autoimmune disease, pregnancy or lactation barred patients from enrollment. The PBMCs had their origin in around 9.1 ml of fresh peripheral blood.

This chain connects TRBV7-2 to TRBJ2-1; D is possibly TRBD1 (5 bases). The source material was blood. This TCR was sampled from a woman aged 45 to 65 with Graves' hyperthyroidism that later progressed to Graves' ophthalmopathy. CDR3 bases: TGTGCCAGCCGACGCGACAGTTCTCTTGACAATGAGCAGTTCTTC. Translating gives CASRRDSSLDNEQFF.